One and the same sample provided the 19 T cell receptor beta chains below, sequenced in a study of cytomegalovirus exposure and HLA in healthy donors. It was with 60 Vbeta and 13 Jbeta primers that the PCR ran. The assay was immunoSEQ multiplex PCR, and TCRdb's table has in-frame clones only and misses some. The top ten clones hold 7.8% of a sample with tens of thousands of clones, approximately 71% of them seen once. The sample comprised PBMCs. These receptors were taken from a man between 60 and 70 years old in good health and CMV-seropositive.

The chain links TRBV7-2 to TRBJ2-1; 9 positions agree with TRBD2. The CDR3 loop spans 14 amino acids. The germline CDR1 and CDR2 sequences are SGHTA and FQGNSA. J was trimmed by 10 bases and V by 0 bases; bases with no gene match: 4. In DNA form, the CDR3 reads TGTGCCAGCAGCTTAGCGGTGCTAGCGGGGGAGCAGTTCTTC. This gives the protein CASSLAVLAGEQFF.

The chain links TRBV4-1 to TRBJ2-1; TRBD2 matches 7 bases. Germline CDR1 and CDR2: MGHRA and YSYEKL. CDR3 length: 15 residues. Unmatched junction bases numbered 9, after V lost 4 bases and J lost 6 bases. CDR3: CASSPKRDPSNEQFF. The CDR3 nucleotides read TGCGCCAGCAGCCCTAAGCGGGACCCGAGCAATGAGCAGTTCTTC.

The CDR3 nucleotides read TGCGCCAGCAGCCAGGCACCTAGCGGGGGGCCACAAGAGACCCAGTACTTC. Its protein is CASSQAPSGGPQETQYF. The chain carries TRBV4-1 and TRBJ2-5; 11 bases line up with TRBD2. CDR3 size: 17 residues. Germline trimming cut 3 bases from V and 2 bases from J; bases unmatched to any gene: 8. Germline V gene data show CDR1 as MGHRA and CDR2 as YSYEKL.

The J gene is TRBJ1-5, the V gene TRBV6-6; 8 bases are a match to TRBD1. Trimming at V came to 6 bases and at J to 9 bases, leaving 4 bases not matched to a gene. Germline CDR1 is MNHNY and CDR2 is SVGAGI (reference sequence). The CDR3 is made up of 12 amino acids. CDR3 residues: CASSRTGLPQHF. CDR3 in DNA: TGTGCCAGCAGCAGGACAGGGTTGCCCCAGCATTTT.

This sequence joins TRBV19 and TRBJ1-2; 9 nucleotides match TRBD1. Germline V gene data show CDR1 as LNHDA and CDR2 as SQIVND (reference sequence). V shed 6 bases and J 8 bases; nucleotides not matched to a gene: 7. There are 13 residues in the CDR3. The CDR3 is CASRQGASGGYTF. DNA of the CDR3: TGTGCCAGTAGACAGGGGGCGTCGGGGGGCTACACCTTC.

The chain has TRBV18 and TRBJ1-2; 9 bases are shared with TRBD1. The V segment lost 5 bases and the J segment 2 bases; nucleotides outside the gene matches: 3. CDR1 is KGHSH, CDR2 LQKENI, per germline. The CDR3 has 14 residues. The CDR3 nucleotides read TGTGCCAGCTCAACAGACAGGGGGAACTATGGCTACACCTTC. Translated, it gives CASSTDRGNYGYTF.

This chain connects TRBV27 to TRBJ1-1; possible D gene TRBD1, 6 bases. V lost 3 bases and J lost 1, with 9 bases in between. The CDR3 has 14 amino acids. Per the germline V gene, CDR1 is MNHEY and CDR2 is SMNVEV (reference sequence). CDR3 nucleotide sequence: TGTGCCAGCAGTTTTCGCAGGGGGAACACTGAAGCTTTCTTT. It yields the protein CASSFRRGNTEAFF.

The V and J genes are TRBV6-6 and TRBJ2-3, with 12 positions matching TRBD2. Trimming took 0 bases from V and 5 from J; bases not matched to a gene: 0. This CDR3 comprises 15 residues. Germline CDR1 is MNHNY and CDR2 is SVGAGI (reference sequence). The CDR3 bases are TGTGCCAGCAGTTACTCGGGACTAGCGGGAGATACGCAGTATTTT. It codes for CASSYSGLAGDTQYF.

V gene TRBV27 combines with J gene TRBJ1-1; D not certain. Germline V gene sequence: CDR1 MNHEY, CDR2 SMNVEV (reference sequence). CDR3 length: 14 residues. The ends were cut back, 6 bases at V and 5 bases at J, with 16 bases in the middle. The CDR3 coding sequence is TGTGCCAGCAGCGTGGCTCCTATGAGGACTGAAGCTTTCTTT. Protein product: CASSVAPMRTEAFF.

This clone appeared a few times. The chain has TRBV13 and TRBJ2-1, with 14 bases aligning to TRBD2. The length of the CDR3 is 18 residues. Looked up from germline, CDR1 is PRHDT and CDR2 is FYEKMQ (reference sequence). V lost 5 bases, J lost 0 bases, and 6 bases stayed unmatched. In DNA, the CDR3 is TGTGCCAGCAGCCCTTGGGGGACTAGCGGGAGCTCCTACAATGAGCAGTTCTTC. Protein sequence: CASSPWGTSGSSYNEQFF.

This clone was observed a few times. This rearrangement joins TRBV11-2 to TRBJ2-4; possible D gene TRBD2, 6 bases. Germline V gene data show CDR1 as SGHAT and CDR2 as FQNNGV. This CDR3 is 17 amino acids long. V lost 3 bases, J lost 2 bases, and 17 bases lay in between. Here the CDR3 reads CASSLGGLLPPKNIQYF. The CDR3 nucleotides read TGTGCCAGCAGCTTGGGGGGACTTCTCCCCCCCAAAAACATTCAGTACTTC. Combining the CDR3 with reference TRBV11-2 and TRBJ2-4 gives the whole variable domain EAGVAQSPRYKIIEKRQSVAFWCNPISGHATLYWYQQILGQGPKLLIQFQNNGVVDDSQLPKDRFSAERLKGVDSTLKIQPAKLEDSAVYLCASSLGGLLPPKNIQYFGAGTRLSVL.

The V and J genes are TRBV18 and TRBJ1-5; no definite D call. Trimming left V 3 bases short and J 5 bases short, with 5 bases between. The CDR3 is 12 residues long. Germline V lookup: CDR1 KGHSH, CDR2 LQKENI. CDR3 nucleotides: TGTGCCAGCTCACCCCCAGATCAGCCCCAGCATTTT. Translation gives CASSPPDQPQHF.

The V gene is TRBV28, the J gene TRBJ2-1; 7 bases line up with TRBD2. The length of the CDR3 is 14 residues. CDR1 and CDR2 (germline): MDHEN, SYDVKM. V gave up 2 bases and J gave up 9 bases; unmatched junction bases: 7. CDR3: CASSLGPRGIEQFF. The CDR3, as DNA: TGTGCCAGCAGTTTAGGCCCGCGGGGGATTGAGCAGTTCTTC.

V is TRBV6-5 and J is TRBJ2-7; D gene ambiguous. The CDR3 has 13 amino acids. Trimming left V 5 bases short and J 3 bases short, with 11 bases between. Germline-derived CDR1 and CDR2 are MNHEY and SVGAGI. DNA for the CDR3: TGTGCCAGCAGTGAACCACTGTACTACGAGCAGTACTTC. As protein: CASSEPLYYEQYF.

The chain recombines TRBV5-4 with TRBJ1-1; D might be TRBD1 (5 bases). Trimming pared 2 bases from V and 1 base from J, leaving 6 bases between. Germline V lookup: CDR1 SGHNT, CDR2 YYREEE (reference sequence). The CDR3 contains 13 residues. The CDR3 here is CASSFQGNTEAFF. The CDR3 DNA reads TGTGCCAGCAGCTTCCAGGGGAACACTGAAGCTTTCTTT. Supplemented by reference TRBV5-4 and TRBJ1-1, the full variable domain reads ETGVTQSPTHLIKTRGQQVTLRCSSQSGHNTVSWYQQALGQGPQFIFQYYREEENGRGNFPPRFSGLQFPNYSSELNVNALELDDSALYLCASSFQGNTEAFFGQGTRLTVV.

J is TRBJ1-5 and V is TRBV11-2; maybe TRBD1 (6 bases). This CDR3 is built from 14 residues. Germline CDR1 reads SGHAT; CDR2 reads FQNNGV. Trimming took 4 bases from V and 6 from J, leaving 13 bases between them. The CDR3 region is CASSSGQSRQPQHF. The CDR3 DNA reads TGTGCCAGCAGCTCTGGACAGTCGCGTCAGCCCCAGCATTTT. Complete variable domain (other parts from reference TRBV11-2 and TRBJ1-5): EAGVAQSPRYKIIEKRQSVAFWCNPISGHATLYWYQQILGQGPKLLIQFQNNGVVDDSQLPKDRFSAERLKGVDSTLKIQPAKLEDSAVYLCASSSGQSRQPQHFGDGTRLSIL.

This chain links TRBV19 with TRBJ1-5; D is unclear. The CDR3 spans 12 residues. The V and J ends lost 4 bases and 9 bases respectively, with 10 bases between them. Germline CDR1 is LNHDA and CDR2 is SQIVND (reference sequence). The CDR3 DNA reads TGTGCCAGTAGTAAGCGGACCCCGCCCCAGCATTTT. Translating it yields CASSKRTPPQHF.

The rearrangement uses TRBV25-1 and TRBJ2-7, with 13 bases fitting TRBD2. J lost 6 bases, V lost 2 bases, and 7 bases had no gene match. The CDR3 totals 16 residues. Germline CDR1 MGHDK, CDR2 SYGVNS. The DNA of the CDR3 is TGTGCCAGCAGTGAACCGGGACTAGCGGGGTCGGGCGAGCAGTACTTC. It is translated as CASSEPGLAGSGEQYF.

CDR3 sequence: CASSYHIEGTEAFF. The DNA of the CDR3 is TGTGCCAGCAGTTACCACATCGAGGGCACTGAAGCTTTCTTT. This chain uses TRBV6-6 with TRBJ1-1; D call uncertain. V lost 2 bases and J 4 bases, leaving 11 bases between the germline ends. The germline CDR1 and CDR2 sequences are MNHNY and SVGAGI (reference sequence). This CDR3 has 14 residues.